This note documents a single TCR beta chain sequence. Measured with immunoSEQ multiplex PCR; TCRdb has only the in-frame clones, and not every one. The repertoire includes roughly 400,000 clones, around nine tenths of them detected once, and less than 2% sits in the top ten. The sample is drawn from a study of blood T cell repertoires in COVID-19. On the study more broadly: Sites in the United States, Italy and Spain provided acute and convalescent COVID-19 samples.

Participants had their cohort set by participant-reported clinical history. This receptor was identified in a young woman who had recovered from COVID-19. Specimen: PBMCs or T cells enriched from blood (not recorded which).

Written as DNA, the CDR3 is TGTGCCAGCAGCCCTAGGGGGGGCAACTTGAACACTGAAGCTTTCTTT. It codes for CASSPRGGNLNTEAFF. J is TRBJ1-1 and V is TRBV5-4, with D perhaps TRBD1 (6 bases). The germline V gene encodes CDR1 SGHNT and CDR2 YYREEE (reference sequence). This CDR3 is built from 16 residues. V was clipped by 4 bases and J by 0 bases, with 16 bases between them.